Shown below are 18 T cell receptor beta chains from a single sample sequenced in a study of blood T cells in healthy people across ages (dated by TCRdb to 2014 to 2015). Libraries were made using 5' RACE. Sequenced on an Illumina HiSeq 2500. A second roughly 6 to 11 cycle PCR used a sample-barcoded 5' primer and a J-beta primer mix. The public reads were run again by TCRdb, first through fastp at Q25 and then through MiXCR, and only productive beta chains were kept. One record per CDR3 amino acid sequence lists the most common genes and DNA. For this sample the table gives 650,000 to 800,000 distinct CDR3 sequences, of which under 55% were detected only once. Clones ranked in the top ten supply around 21% of the sample. The sample comprised blood. The source of these receptors is a man aged 60 to 69 in good health.

The chain couples TRBV4-1 to TRBJ2-1; 9 nucleotides agree with TRBD1. The ends lost 3 bases at V and 8 bases at J; junction bases unmatched: 11. The CDR3 totals 16 residues. CDR1 and CDR2 from the germline V gene are MGHRA and YSYEKL. The CDR3 sequence: CASSQPGQGQGDEQFF. CDR3 in DNA: TGCGCCAGCAGCCAGCCGGGACAGGGCCAGGGCGATGAGCAGTTCTTC.

CDR3 residues: CASSLGRGVNQPQHF. In DNA form, the CDR3 reads TGTGCCAGCAGTTTGGGGCGGGGTGTCAATCAGCCCCAGCATTTT. The chain combines TRBV6-6 with TRBJ1-5, with a weak D call TRBD1 (5 bases). Trimming took 4 bases from V and 3 from J, leaving 13 bases between them. Germline lookup yields CDR1 MNHNY and CDR2 SVGAGI (reference sequence). The CDR3 contains 15 residues.

The chain links TRBV27 to TRBJ2-3, with D possibly matching TRBD2 (6 bases). The CDR3 has 15 residues. The germline gives CDR1 MNHEY, CDR2 SMNVEV (reference sequence). The V end lost 7 bases, the J end lost 6 bases, and 20 bases lay between the germline ends. The CDR3 is CASTLVSGDRDTQYF. CDR3 DNA: TGTGCCAGCACTTTGGTTTCGGGGGATCGGGATACGCAGTATTTT.

A word on this clonotype: A junction boundary mismatches the germline segment, possibly from a read error. V and J are TRBV7-2 and TRBJ2-1; 13 nucleotides align to TRBD2. Germline V gene lookup returns CDR1 SGHTA and CDR2 FQGNSA. The CDR3 totals 17 residues. This CDR3 reads CASSILPGTSGVGERFF. The CDR3 nucleotides are TGTGCCAGCAGCATTCTCCCCGGGACTAGCGGGGTGGGTGAGCGGTTCTTC.

The CDR3 coding sequence is TGTGCCACCAGTGATCCCTTCGAGTCGCGCACCGGGGAGCTGTTTTTT. Encoded protein: CATSDPFESRTGELFF. This chain joins TRBV24-1 and TRBJ2-2; the D is unclear. Germline CDR1 and CDR2: KGHDR and SFDVKD. V was clipped by 3 bases and J by 4 bases, with 14 bases between them. CDR3 size: 16 residues.

This clonotype has just a few counts. The chain couples TRBV7-2 to TRBJ2-3; TRBD2 agrees at 14 bases. CDR3 length equals 16 residues. V dropped 4 bases and J dropped 6; count of bases not matched to a gene: 6. In germline, CDR1 is SGHTA, CDR2 FQGNSA. The chain's CDR3 is CASSSTSGGARDTQYF. Written as DNA, the CDR3 is TGTGCCAGCAGCTCGACTAGCGGGGGGGCCAGGGATACGCAGTATTTT.

This clonotype was seen only once. The V gene is TRBV27, the J gene TRBJ1-5; D remains ambiguous. Trimming took off 10 bases at V and 0 bases at J, with 13 bases between the two ends. Germline loops: CDR1 MNHEY, CDR2 SMNVEV (reference sequence). This CDR3 is built from 14 residues. As DNA, the CDR3 is TGTGCCACCGCTCGGGAGAATAGCAATCAGCCCCAGCATTTT. Its protein is CATARENSNQPQHF.

This chain connects TRBV4-3 to TRBJ1-4; perhaps TRBD1 as D (6 bases). Trimming took 4 bases from V and 7 from J, leaving 19 bases between them. CDR3 size: 16 residues. In germline, CDR1 is LGHNA, CDR2 YSLEER. CDR3 amino acids: CASSPEVGASGEKLFF. In nucleotides, the CDR3 is TGCGCCAGCAGCCCTGAAGTGGGGGCTAGTGGTGAAAAACTGTTTTTT.

This clonotype was detected many times. The chain couples TRBV5-6 to TRBJ2-6, with no clear D. Germline V gene lookup returns CDR1 SGHDT and CDR2 YYEEEE. With 2 bases removed from V and 2 bases from J, the gap between germline ends came to 8 bases. CDR3 size: 15 residues. The CDR3 DNA reads as TGTGCCAGCAGCTTTCGACCGACTGGGGCCAACGTCCTGACTTTC. Protein product: CASSFRPTGANVLTF.

This rearrangement joins TRBV20-1 to TRBJ1-5; D is uncertain. CDR3 length: 15 residues. Germline CDR1 reads DFQATT; CDR2 reads SNEGSKA (reference sequence). V gave up 0 bases and J gave up 2 bases, with 11 bases separating them. DNA of the CDR3: TGCAGTGCTAGAGATTCCATCCGGGGCAATCAGCCCCAGCATTTT. Protein product: CSARDSIRGNQPQHF.

V usage is TRBV5-1 and J usage is TRBJ2-1; D might be TRBD2 (6 bases). V was shortened by 2 bases and J by 3 bases, with 12 bases between the two germline ends. Germline CDR1 and CDR2: SGHRS and YFSETQ. The CDR3 consists of 15 residues. CDR3 DNA sequence: TGCGCCAGCAGCTTACTAGCCCAGCGCTACAATGAGCAGTTCTTC. The encoded protein is CASSLLAQRYNEQFF.

This clonotype occurred once. This rearrangement joins TRBV13 to TRBJ2-5; D might be TRBD1 or TRBD2, each matching 5 bases. The CDR3 spans 15 residues. CDR1 and CDR2 from the germline V gene are PRHDT and FYEKMQ (reference sequence). V dropped 5 bases and J dropped 6 bases, with 19 bases sitting between them. In nucleotides, the CDR3 is TGTGCCAGCAGCCCGCCCGGGACCCCCTGGAAGACCCAGTACTTC. Residues: CASSPPGTPWKTQYF.

With regard to this clonotype: A single base separates this from a much larger clone, so it may be a read error. The rearrangement uses TRBV27 and TRBJ2-5; D not resolved. The DNA matches TRBJ2-7 better at its end, which makes the J call doubtful. Germline assignment: CDR1 MNHEY and CDR2 SMNVEV (reference sequence). This CDR3 spans 15 amino acids. CDR3 in amino acids: CTSSLVGSGSYEQYF. The CDR3 DNA is TGTACCAGCAGTTTAGTTGGGTCTGGCTCCTACGAGCAGTACTTC.

The J gene is TRBJ2-3, the V gene TRBV4-3; 9 bases match TRBD2. Germline V CDR1 and CDR2: LGHNA, YSLEER. The CDR3 runs to 18 residues. The trim removed 0 bases at V and 4 bases at J, leaving 11 bases unmatched. In DNA, the CDR3 is TGCGCCAGCAGCCAAGATTTTGAGCGGGGGGATAGCGCAGATACGCAGTATTTT. Amino acid sequence: CASSQDFERGDSADTQYF.

On this clonotype itself: One end of the junction does not line up with germline, which may come from a read error. The rearrangement links TRBV5-1 to TRBJ2-5; D may be TRBD1 (6 bases). The germline V gene encodes CDR1 SGHRS and CDR2 YFSETQ. CDR3 length equals 14 residues. CDR3 bases: TGCGCCAACAGCCCCATGGACGGACAGGAGACCCAGTACTTC. Protein: CANSPMDGQETQYF.

This clonotype occurred a few times. The chain links TRBV30 to TRBJ1-4; 8 bases line up with TRBD1. J gave up 1 base and V 0 bases, and 7 bases lay outside the gene matches. CDR1 is GTSNPN, CDR2 SVGIG, per germline (reference sequence). The CDR3 is 17 amino acids. The CDR3 coding sequence is TGTGCCTGGAGTGTATCCGCAGGGGGCATAACTAATGAAAAACTGTTTTTT. This codes for CAWSVSAGGITNEKLFF.

The gene calls are TRBV2 and TRBJ1-6, with a tentative D call TRBD1 (6 bases). CDR3 size: 15 residues. The germline CDR1 and CDR2 sequences are SNHLY and FYNNEI. The V and J ends lost 4 bases and 7 bases respectively, with 14 bases between them. The CDR3 region is CASSATDSRNSPLHF. The CDR3 bases are TGTGCCAGCAGTGCTACGGACAGCCGGAATTCACCCCTCCACTTT.

Details on this clonotype: The germline gene is not matched at one end of the junction; a read error may be the cause. The gene calls are TRBV7-2 and TRBJ2-4, with 12 bases lining up with TRBD2. The J call could be wrong; TRBJ2-7 is a better fit for the DNA end. The germline gives CDR1 SGHTA, CDR2 FQGNSA. The CDR3 sequence is 15 residues long. CDR3 nucleotide sequence: TGTGCCGGCAGCTTAGGACTAGCGGGGACCTACGAGCAGTACTTC. Translation gives CAGSLGLAGTYEQYF.